The 22 T cell receptor beta chains below come from one sample, sequenced in a study of blood T cell repertoires in COVID-19. Sequencing was performed with immunoSEQ multiplex PCR; in TCRdb, only in-frame clones are kept and a portion is missing. The sample includes fewer than 450,000 clones, about 90% of them seen just once. The sequenced sample consisted of peripheral blood. These receptors were obtained from a woman between 18 and 29 years old who had recovered from COVID-19.

V gene TRBV29-1 combines with J gene TRBJ1-2; D is possibly TRBD1 (5 bases). Per the germline V gene, CDR1 is SQVTM and CDR2 is ANQGSEA. The CDR3 runs to 12 residues. The germline V and J ends were trimmed by 0 bases and 7 bases, with 9 bases remaining between them. CDR3 amino acids: CSVEDRVAGYTF. In DNA form, the CDR3 reads TGCAGCGTTGAAGACAGGGTGGCTGGCTACACCTTC. Supplemented by reference TRBV29-1 and TRBJ1-2, the full variable domain reads SAVISQKPSRDICQRGTSLTIQCQVDSQVTMMFWYRQQPGQSLTLIATANQGSEATYESGFVIDKFPISRPNLTFSTLTVSNMSPEDSSIYLCSVEDRVAGYTFGSGTRLTVV.

The chain is built from TRBV3-1 (or the pseudogene TRBV3-2) and TRBJ2-2; D gene unclear. Germline CDR1 and CDR2: LGHDT and YNNKEL (reference sequence). Trimming cost V 6 bases and J 7 bases, with 9 bases left between them. CDR3 size: 12 residues. The CDR3: CASRVSGGELFF. The DNA for the CDR3 is TGTGCCAGCAGGGTGTCGGGCGGGGAGCTGTTTTTT.

The chain recombines TRBV11-3 with TRBJ1-2; 10 bases fit TRBD1. The CDR3 covers 15 residues. The germline V gene has CDR1 SGHNT and CDR2 YENEEA. J was trimmed by 6 bases and V by 0 bases; bases with no gene match: 4. The CDR3 sequence is CASSLDGTGVNGYTF. The CDR3 bases are TGTGCCAGCAGCTTAGATGGGACAGGGGTGAATGGCTACACCTTC.

The chain employs TRBV11-3 and TRBJ1-2; weak D call: TRBD1 (6 bases). Germline V gives CDR1 SGHNT, CDR2 YENEEA. Trimming pared 2 bases from V and 9 bases from J, leaving 25 bases between. The CDR3 has 17 amino acids. The CDR3 DNA is TGTGCCAGCAGCTTAAGGGGAAGGACAGCCTGGCGTTTGAGCTACACCTTC. It encodes CASSLRGRTAWRLSYTF.

The chain combines TRBV6-2 or TRBV6-3 with TRBJ2-5; D unresolved. V was pared by 6 bases and J by 5 bases, with 10 bases between. The CDR3 is 12 residues long. Germline values: CDR1 MNHEY, CDR2 SVGEGT. This CDR3 reads CASSRTRETQYF. In DNA form, the CDR3 reads TGTGCCAGCAGCCGCACCCGGGAGACCCAGTACTTC.

The chain links TRBV19 to TRBJ1-1; no reliable D call. Looked up from germline, CDR1 is LNHDA and CDR2 is SQIVND (reference sequence). Trimming pared 7 bases from V and 2 bases from J, leaving 5 bases between. The CDR3 runs 11 residues. CDR3 sequence (DNA): TGTGCCAGTAAACTCAACACTGAAGCTTTCTTT. Translation: CASKLNTEAFF.

The V call is TRBV2, the J call TRBJ2-3; D is unresolved. The CDR3 is 11 residues long. Trimming pared 7 bases from V and 6 bases from J, leaving 8 bases between. Germline V gene sequence: CDR1 SNHLY, CDR2 FYNNEI. The CDR3 nucleotides read TGTGCCAGCAAGTTTACTGATACGCAGTATTTT. Translating it yields CASKFTDTQYF.

The CDR3 DNA reads as TGTGCCACCAGTGATTTAGCCCGGCGGGGGGCCATGCCTGAAGCTTTCTTT. Amino acid sequence: CATSDLARRGAMPEAFF. The chain joins TRBV24-1 to TRBJ1-1; D may be TRBD1 (6 bases). The germline V gene has CDR1 KGHDR and CDR2 SFDVKD. The V and J ends lost 1 base and 6 bases respectively, with 20 bases between them. This CDR3 region has 17 residues.

The chain combines TRBV18 with TRBJ2-3, with D perhaps matching TRBD2 (5 bases). The CDR3 consists of 18 residues. Germline loops: CDR1 KGHSH, CDR2 LQKENI. Trimming left V 0 bases short and J 4 bases short, with 20 bases between. As DNA, the CDR3 is TGTGCCAGCTCACCACCGTCATCCGGACGGGCGGGTGCAGATACGCAGTATTTT. It codes for CASSPPSSGRAGADTQYF.

The chain joins TRBV5-1 to TRBJ2-5; 12 nucleotides match TRBD2. V lost 2 bases, J lost 5 bases, and 10 bases stayed unmatched. Germline V gene sequence: CDR1 SGHRS, CDR2 YFSETQ. This CDR3 has 17 residues. The CDR3 loop reads CASSFGLAGSRRETQYF. CDR3 nucleotide sequence: TGCGCCAGCAGCTTCGGACTAGCGGGAAGTAGGAGGGAGACCCAGTACTTC.

The chain joins TRBV5-1 to TRBJ2-3; 7 bases match TRBD2. With V trimmed by 4 bases and J by 4 bases, 9 bases remained unmatched. CDR1 SGHRS and CDR2 YFSETQ come from the germline V gene. The CDR3 is 15 amino acids. The CDR3 reads CASSPEWEGSDTQYF. Here the CDR3 DNA reads TGCGCCAGCAGCCCGGAGTGGGAGGGCTCAGATACGCAGTATTTT.

The chain links TRBV25-1 to TRBJ2-2; D uncertain. This CDR3 has 14 residues. The V end lost 1 base, the J end lost 4 bases, and 7 bases lay between the germline ends. In germline, CDR1 is MGHDK, CDR2 SYGVNS. The CDR3, as DNA: TGTGCCAGCAGTGAATGGTCCAGCACCGGGGAGCTGTTTTTT. It is translated as CASSEWSSTGELFF.

A few counts support this clone. The chain is built from TRBV7-9 and TRBJ1-4; 11 bases are shared with TRBD1. The CDR3 has 14 amino acids. Germline values: CDR1 SEHNR, CDR2 FQNEAQ (reference sequence). J was trimmed by 8 bases and V by 5 bases; bases with no gene match: 4. CDR3 in DNA: TGTGCCAGCAGCCCCGGGACAGGGGGGGAAAAACTGTTTTTT. Amino acids: CASSPGTGGEKLFF. Drawing the rest from reference TRBV7-9 and TRBJ1-4, the complete variable domain is DTGVSQNPRHKITKRGQNVTFRCDPISEHNRLYWYRQTLGQGPEFLTYFQNEAQLEKSRLLSDRFSAERPKGSFSTLEIQRTEQGDSAMYLCASSPGTGGEKLFFGSGTQLSVL.

Only one count was recorded for this clone. The chain links TRBV19 to TRBJ2-4; 9 positions agree with TRBD1. From germline, CDR1 is LNHDA and CDR2 SQIVND (reference sequence). Trimming cost V 5 bases and J 1 base; bases outside gene matches: 6. There are 16 residues in the CDR3. Here the CDR3 DNA reads TGTGCCAGTAGTTCCGGACAGGGGAGGGCCAAAAACATTCAGTACTTC. Its protein product is CASSSGQGRAKNIQYF.

The chain carries TRBV18 and TRBJ1-4; 10 nucleotides align to TRBD1. Germline CDR1 KGHSH, CDR2 LQKENI. Germline trimming cut 5 bases from V and 7 bases from J; bases unmatched to any gene: 10. The CDR3 has 16 amino acids. For the CDR3, the DNA is TGTGCCAGCTCAGTAGATGGGACAGGGGCGCGTGAAAAACTGTTTTTT. This encodes CASSVDGTGAREKLFF.

The CDR3 here is CASSLLGGGRGETQYF. The DNA of the CDR3 is TGTGCCAGCAGCTTGCTTGGTGGGGGGAGGGGAGAGACCCAGTACTTC. The V gene is TRBV6-2 or TRBV6-3, the J gene TRBJ2-5, with TRBD2 matching over 7 bases. Germline-derived CDR1 and CDR2 are MNHEY and SVGEGT. Trimming removed 6 bases from V and 4 bases from J; junction bases left unmatched: 14. The CDR3 has 16 amino acids.

This chain joins TRBV7-9 and TRBJ2-2; 11 bases agree with TRBD2. The CDR3 is made up of 16 amino acids. With 5 bases clipped from V and 1 base from J, the junction kept 3 bases outside the gene matches. Germline V CDR1 and CDR2: SEHNR, FQNEAQ (reference sequence). For the CDR3, the DNA is TGTGCCAGCAGCCTAGGACTAGCGGGGAACACCGGGGAGCTGTTTTTT. This sequence encodes CASSLGLAGNTGELFF.

The chain combines TRBV3-1 (or the pseudogene TRBV3-2) with TRBJ2-3; perhaps TRBD2 as D (5 bases). The CDR3 length is 15 residues. The germline V gene has CDR1 LGHDT and CDR2 YNNKEL (reference sequence). V dropped 0 bases and J dropped 4 bases, with 11 bases sitting between them. The CDR3 region is CASSQDWSGSDTQYF. The CDR3 DNA sequence: TGTGCCAGCAGCCAAGATTGGAGCGGTTCAGATACGCAGTATTTT.

V usage is TRBV19 and J usage is TRBJ1-4, with unresolved D. V was shortened by 7 bases and J by 8 bases, with 14 bases between the two germline ends. Germline V gene lookup returns CDR1 LNHDA and CDR2 SQIVND (reference sequence). This CDR3 region has 13 residues. As DNA, the CDR3 is TGTGCCAGTATACCGCGGGCCGGGGAAAAACTGTTTTTT. It encodes CASIPRAGEKLFF.

The chain carries TRBV19 and TRBJ2-2, with TRBD2 identical over 8 bases. The CDR3 spans 19 residues. Trimming took 0 bases from V and 0 from J; bases not matched to a gene: 9. Germline V gene data show CDR1 as LNHDA and CDR2 as SQIVND (reference sequence). The CDR3 region is CASSIDVAREATNTGELFF. As DNA, the CDR3 is TGTGCCAGTAGTATAGATGTGGCGCGGGAGGCTACGAACACCGGGGAGCTGTTTTTT.

For the CDR3, the DNA is TGTGCCTGGAGTCTTACTCCCGGGACAGGGACCGGGGAGCTGTTTTTT. It is translated as CAWSLTPGTGTGELFF. The chain is built from TRBV30 and TRBJ2-2; 9 bases are shared with TRBD1. This CDR3 has 16 residues. CDR1 GTSNPN and CDR2 SVGIG come from the germline V gene (reference sequence). Unmatched junction bases numbered 9, after V lost 2 bases and J lost 5 bases.

The rearrangement uses TRBV24-1 and TRBJ1-1, with D uncertain. Germline values: CDR1 KGHDR, CDR2 SFDVKD. V gave up 9 bases and J gave up 4 bases, with 14 bases separating them. The CDR3 runs 13 residues. The CDR3 DNA reads TGTGCCACCCAGAGGGAAGGGTCCACTGAAGCTTTCTTT. Residues: CATQREGSTEAFF.